This T cell receptor beta chain was recovered during a study of response to subunit inactivated influenza vaccine. Findings and caveats of the study: The authors suggested that few new T cells are recruited per seasonal influenza vaccination.

On this clonotype itself: Its antigen is not identified.

TCRdb re-called the RT-PCR reads through MiXCR, storing one row per CDR3 protein. Of 650,000 or so distinct CDR3 sequences listed, approximately 14% were seen once; the top ten hold 7.6%. The clonotype was recovered from a man over 45 who received an inactivated influenza vaccine. Sequences were derived from PBMCs from blood, sampled approximately 15 days before vaccination.

The CDR3 DNA reads TGTGCCAGCAGCCAAGATGGCGGGCCTTCCTCCTACAATGAGCAGTTCTTC. Translated: CASSQDGGPSSYNEQFF. The chain has TRBV4-2 and TRBJ2-1; D is perhaps TRBD2 (5 bases). V gave up 0 bases and J gave up 0 bases, with 12 bases separating them. The CDR3 length is 17 residues. Germline CDR1 reads LGHNA; CDR2 reads YNFKEQ.